This TCR beta chain was sequenced for a study of T cell changes during pregnancy in multiple sclerosis. Data came from immunoSEQ multiplex PCR; TCRdb stores just in-frame clones and leaves some out. The sample yields 70,000 to 100,000 clones, 90% to 95% seen once. The CDR3 length is 16 residues. CDR1 is MNHEY and CDR2 is SVGAGI in the germline V gene. With 2 bases clipped from V and 10 bases from J, the junction kept 11 bases outside the gene matches. This TCR was sampled from a female donor with multiple sclerosis, enrolled in a pregnancy study. J is TRBJ1-6 and V is TRBV6-5, with 7 bases matching TRBD1. The sample in question was peripheral blood, obtained in the first trimester of pregnancy. The DNA for the CDR3 is TGTGCCAGCAGTTACGCAGGACAGGTACCCGCCTCACCCCTCCACTTT. This sequence encodes CASSYAGQVPASPLHF.